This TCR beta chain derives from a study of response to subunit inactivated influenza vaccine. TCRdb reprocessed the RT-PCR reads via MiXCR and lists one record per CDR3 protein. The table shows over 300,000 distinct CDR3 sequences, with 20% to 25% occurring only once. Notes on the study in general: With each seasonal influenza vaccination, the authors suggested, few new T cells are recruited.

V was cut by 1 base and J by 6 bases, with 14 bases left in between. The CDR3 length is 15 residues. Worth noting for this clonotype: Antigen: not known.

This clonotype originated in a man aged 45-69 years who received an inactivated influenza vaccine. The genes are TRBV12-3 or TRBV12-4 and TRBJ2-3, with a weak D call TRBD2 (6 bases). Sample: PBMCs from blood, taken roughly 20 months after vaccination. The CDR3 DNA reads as TGTGCCAGCAGTTTAGAGGGGAGGATAATGGATACGCAGTATTTT. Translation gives CASSLEGRIMDTQYF.